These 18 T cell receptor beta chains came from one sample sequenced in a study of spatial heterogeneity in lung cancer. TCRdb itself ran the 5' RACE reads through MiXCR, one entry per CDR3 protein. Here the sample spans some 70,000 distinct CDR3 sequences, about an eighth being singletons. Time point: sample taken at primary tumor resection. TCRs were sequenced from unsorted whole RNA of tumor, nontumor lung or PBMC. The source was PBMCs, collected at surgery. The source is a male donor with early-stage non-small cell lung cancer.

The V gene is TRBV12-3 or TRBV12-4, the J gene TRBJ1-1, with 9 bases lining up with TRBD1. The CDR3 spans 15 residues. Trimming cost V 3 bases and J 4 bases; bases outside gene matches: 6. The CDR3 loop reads CASSFSGQGGTEAFF. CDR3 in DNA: TGTGCCAGCAGTTTTTCGGGACAGGGAGGCACTGAAGCTTTCTTT.

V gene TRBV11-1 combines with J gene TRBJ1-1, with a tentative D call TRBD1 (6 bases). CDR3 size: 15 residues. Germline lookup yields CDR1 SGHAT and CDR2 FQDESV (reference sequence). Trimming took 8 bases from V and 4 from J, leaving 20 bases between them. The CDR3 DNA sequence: TGTGCCAGCTCTCTCCGGGGTGGGGGCCTCACTGAAGCTTTCTTT. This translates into CASSLRGGGLTEAFF.

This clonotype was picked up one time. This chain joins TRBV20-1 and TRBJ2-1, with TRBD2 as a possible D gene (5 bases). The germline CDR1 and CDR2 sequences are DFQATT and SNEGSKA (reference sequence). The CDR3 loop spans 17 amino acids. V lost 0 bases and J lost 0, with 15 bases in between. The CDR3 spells CSARDAAGRSSYNEQFF. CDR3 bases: TGCAGTGCTAGAGATGCGGCGGGCCGATCCTCCTACAATGAGCAGTTCTTC.

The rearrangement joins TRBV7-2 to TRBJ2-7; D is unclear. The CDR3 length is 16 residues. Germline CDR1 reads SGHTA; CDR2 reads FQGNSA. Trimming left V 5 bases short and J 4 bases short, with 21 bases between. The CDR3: CASSLTPAAGVYEQYF. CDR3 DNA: TGTGCCAGCAGCCTAACCCCCGCAGCCGGAGTATACGAGCAGTACTTC.

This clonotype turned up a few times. The CDR3 loop reads CASSPYSTGILSGNTIYF. In DNA form, the CDR3 reads TGTGCCAGCTCACCATATAGTACTGGGATTCTCTCTGGAAACACCATATATTTT. The chain has TRBV18 and TRBJ1-3, with D unclear. The CDR3 runs to 18 residues. Trimming took 2 bases from V and 0 from J, leaving 17 bases between them. Germline V CDR1 and CDR2: KGHSH, LQKENI.

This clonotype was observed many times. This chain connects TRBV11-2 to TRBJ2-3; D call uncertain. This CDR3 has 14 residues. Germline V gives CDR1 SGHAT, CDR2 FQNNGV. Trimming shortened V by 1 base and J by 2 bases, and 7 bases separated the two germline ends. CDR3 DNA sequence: TGTGCCAGCAGCTTAGGAGCCATCACAGATACGCAGTATTTT. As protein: CASSLGAITDTQYF.

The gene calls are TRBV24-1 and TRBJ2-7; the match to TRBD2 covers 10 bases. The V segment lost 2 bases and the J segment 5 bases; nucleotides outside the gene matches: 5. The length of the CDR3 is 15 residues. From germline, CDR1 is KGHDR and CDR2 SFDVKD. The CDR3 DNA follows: TGTGCCACCAGTGATTGGCTAGCGGGAGAGAACGAGCAGTACTTC. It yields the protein CATSDWLAGENEQYF.

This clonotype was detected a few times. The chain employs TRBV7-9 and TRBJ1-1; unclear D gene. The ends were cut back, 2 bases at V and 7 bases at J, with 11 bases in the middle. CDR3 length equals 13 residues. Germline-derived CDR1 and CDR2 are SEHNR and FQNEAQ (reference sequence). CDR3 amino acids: CASSLLSPHEAFF. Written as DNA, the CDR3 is TGTGCCAGCAGCTTACTCTCCCCACATGAAGCTTTCTTT.

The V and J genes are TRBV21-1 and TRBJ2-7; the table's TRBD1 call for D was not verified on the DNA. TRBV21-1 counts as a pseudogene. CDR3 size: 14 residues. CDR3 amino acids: CASSMDSGAYEQYF. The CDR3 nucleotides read TGTGCCAGCAGCATGGACAGTGGGGCTTACGAGCAGTACTTC.

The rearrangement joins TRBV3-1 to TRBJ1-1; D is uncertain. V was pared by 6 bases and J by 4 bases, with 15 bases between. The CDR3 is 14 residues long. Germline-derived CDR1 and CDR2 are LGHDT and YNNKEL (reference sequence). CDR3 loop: CASRKRREGTEAFF. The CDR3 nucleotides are TGTGCCAGCAGAAAACGGCGGGAGGGCACTGAAGCTTTCTTT. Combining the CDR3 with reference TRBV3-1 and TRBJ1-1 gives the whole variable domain DTAVSQTPKYLVTQMGNDKSIKCEQNLGHDTMYWYKQDSKKFLKIMFSYNNKELIINETVPNRFSPKSPDKAHLNLHINSLELGDSAVYFCASRKRREGTEAFFGQGTRLTVV.

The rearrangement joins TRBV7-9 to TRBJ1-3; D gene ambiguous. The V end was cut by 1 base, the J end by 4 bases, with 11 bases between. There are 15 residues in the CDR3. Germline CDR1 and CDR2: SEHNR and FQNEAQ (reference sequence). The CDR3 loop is CASSLEVASGNTIYF. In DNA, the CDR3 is TGTGCCAGCAGCTTAGAAGTTGCGAGCGGAAACACCATATATTTT. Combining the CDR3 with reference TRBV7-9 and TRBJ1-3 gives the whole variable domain DTGVSQNPRHKITKRGQNVTFRCDPISEHNRLYWYRQTLGQGPEFLTYFQNEAQLEKSRLLSDRFSAERPKGSFSTLEIQRTEQGDSAMYLCASSLEVASGNTIYFGEGSWLTVV.

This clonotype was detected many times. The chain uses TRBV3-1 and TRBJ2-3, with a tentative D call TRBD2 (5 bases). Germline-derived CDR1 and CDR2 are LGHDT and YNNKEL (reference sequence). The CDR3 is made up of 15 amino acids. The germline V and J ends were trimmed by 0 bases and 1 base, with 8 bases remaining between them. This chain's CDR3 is CASSQDPRGTDTQYF. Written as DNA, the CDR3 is TGTGCCAGCAGCCAAGATCCGCGGGGCACAGATACGCAGTATTTT.

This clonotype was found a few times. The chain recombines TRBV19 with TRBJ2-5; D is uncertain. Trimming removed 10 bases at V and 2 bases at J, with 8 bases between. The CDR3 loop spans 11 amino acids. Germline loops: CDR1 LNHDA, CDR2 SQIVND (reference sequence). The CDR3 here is CATEQQETQYF. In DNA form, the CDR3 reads TGTGCCACTGAACAACAAGAGACCCAGTACTTC.

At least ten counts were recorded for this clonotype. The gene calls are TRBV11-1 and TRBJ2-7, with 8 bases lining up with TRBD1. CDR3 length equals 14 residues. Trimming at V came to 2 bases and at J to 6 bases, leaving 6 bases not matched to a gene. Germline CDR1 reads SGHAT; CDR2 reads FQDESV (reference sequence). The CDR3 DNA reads TGTGCCAGCAGCTTAAGGACAGGGTTGGGCGAGCAGTACTTC. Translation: CASSLRTGLGEQYF.

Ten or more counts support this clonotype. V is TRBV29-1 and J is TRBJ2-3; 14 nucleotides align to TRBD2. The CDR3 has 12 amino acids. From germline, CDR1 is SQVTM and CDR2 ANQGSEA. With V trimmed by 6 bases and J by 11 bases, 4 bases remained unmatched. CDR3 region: CSVGTSGRVQYF. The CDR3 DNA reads TGCAGCGTGGGGACTAGCGGGAGAGTGCAGTATTTT.

The chain's CDR3 is CASSYAQASGSGGKTQYF. In DNA, the CDR3 is TGTGCCAGCAGTTACGCCCAAGCTAGCGGGAGTGGAGGAAAGACCCAGTACTTC. The chain joins TRBV6-2 or TRBV6-3 to TRBJ2-5; 10 bases match TRBD2. The junction had 15 bases not matched to a gene; V was cut back by 2 bases and J by 6 bases. This CDR3 comprises 18 residues. Germline V gives CDR1 MNHEY, CDR2 SVGEGT.

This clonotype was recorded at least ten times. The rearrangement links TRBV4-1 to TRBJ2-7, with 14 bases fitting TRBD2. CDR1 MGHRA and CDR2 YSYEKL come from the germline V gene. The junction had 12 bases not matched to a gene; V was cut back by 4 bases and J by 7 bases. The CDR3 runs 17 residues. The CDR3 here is CASSPFPGTSGSVEQYF. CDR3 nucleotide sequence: TGCGCCAGCAGCCCTTTCCCCGGGACTAGCGGGAGTGTAGAGCAGTACTTC.

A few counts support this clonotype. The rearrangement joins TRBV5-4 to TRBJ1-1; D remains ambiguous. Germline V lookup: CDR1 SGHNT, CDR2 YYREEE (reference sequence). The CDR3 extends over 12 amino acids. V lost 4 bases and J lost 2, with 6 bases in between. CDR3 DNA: TGTGCCAGCAGCGGCCTAAACACTGAAGCTTTCTTT. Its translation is CASSGLNTEAFF.